These 26 T cell receptor beta chains share one sample of origin, sequenced in a study of blood T cell repertoires in COVID-19. Libraries were prepared by immunoSEQ multiplex PCR; TCRdb keeps only in-frame clonotypes and omits some of them. This table has around 380,000 clones, 70% to 90% appearing once. Material: PBMCs or T cells enriched from blood (not recorded which). The source is a man in his thirties or forties who had recovered from COVID-19.

J is TRBJ1-2 and V is TRBV7-8; D is ambiguous. The CDR3 runs to 13 residues. Germline V lookup: CDR1 SGHVS, CDR2 FQNEAQ. V was pared by 5 bases and J by 7 bases, with 14 bases between. The CDR3 reads CASSPGIVPGYTF. CDR3 nucleotide sequence: TGTGCCAGCAGCCCAGGTATCGTCCCTGGCTACACCTTC. Filled out from reference TRBV7-8 and TRBJ1-2, the complete variable domain reads GAGVSQSPRYKVAKRGQDVALRCDPISGHVSLFWYQQALGQGPEFLTYFQNEAQLDKSGLPSDRFFAERPEGSVSTLKIQRTQQEDSAVYLCASSPGIVPGYTFGSGTRLTVV.

The chain couples TRBV7-9 to TRBJ2-3; D might be TRBD1 (6 bases). The CDR3 is made up of 16 amino acids. Trimming left V 1 base short and J 2 bases short, with 13 bases between. Germline V gives CDR1 SEHNR, CDR2 FQNEAQ (reference sequence). CDR3 DNA: TGTGCCAGCAGCTTAGTCCCAGGGGACCCCACAGATACGCAGTATTTT. It codes for CASSLVPGDPTDTQYF.

The chain carries TRBV5-6 and TRBJ1-6; no reliable D call. This CDR3 region has 15 residues. V was pared by 6 bases and J by 6 bases, with 16 bases between. Germline CDR1 and CDR2: SGHDT and YYEEEE. CDR3 coding DNA: TGTGCCAGCACGGGAGGCACTGAGGGTAATTCACCCCTCCACTTT. Translation gives CASTGGTEGNSPLHF. Variable domain in full (rest from reference TRBV5-6 and TRBJ1-6): DAGVTQSPTHLIKTRGQQVTLRCSPKSGHDTVSWYQQALGQGPQFIFQYYEEEERQRGNFPDRFSGHQFPNYSSELNVNALLLGDSALYLCASTGGTEGNSPLHFGNGTRLTVT.

The rearrangement uses TRBV10-3 and TRBJ2-7, with D unclear. The CDR3 has 15 amino acids. CDR1 and CDR2 (germline): ENHRY, SYGVKD. Trimming cost V 0 bases and J 0 bases, with 9 bases left between them. The CDR3 nucleotides read TGTGCCATCAGTGAGTCTTCTAGGAGCTCCTACGAGCAGTACTTC. Translated: CAISESSRSSYEQYF.

This clone was observed a single time. This chain uses TRBV19 with TRBJ1-1; a weak D match, TRBD1 (6 bases). The germline CDR1 and CDR2 sequences are LNHDA and SQIVND (reference sequence). The V end lost 9 bases, the J end lost 4 bases, and 24 bases lay between the germline ends. This CDR3 comprises 16 residues. CDR3 DNA: TGTGCCAGCGAGACTATACCCAGGGGCATGGGCACTGAAGCTTTCTTT. Protein sequence: CASETIPRGMGTEAFF.

The chain combines TRBV7-9 with TRBJ2-1; TRBD2 matches 10 bases. Germline V CDR1 and CDR2: SEHNR, FQNEAQ (reference sequence). This CDR3 is built from 15 residues. J lost 10 bases, V lost 2 bases, and 8 bases had no gene match. CDR3 coding DNA: TGTGCCAGCAGCTTAAGAACTAGCGGGGTAGGAGAGCAGTTCTTC. It codes for CASSLRTSGVGEQFF.

This chain connects TRBV6-5 to TRBJ1-2; maybe TRBD1 (6 bases). Trimming pared 6 bases from V and 8 bases from J, leaving 13 bases between. The CDR3 spans 12 residues. Germline CDR1 reads MNHEY; CDR2 reads SVGAGI. The CDR3 protein is CASRYREGGYTF. CDR3 nucleotide sequence: TGTGCCAGCAGGTACAGGGAGGGCGGCTACACCTTC.

The rearrangement links TRBV5-1 to TRBJ1-1, with D perhaps matching TRBD1 (6 bases). Trimming removed 4 bases at V and 2 bases at J, with 9 bases between. CDR3 length equals 13 residues. Germline CDR1 SGHRS, CDR2 YFSETQ. CDR3 loop: CASSTGQNTEAFF. CDR3 DNA sequence: TGCGCCAGCAGCACAGGGCAAAACACTGAAGCTTTCTTT.

The chain carries TRBV9 and TRBJ1-3; TRBD1 might be the D (5 bases). Trimming took off 4 bases at V and 8 bases at J, with 19 bases between the two ends. Germline values: CDR1 SGDLS, CDR2 YYNGEE. The length of the CDR3 is 15 residues. This CDR3 reads CASSPGGSPADTIYF. The CDR3 nucleotides read TGTGCCAGCAGCCCGGGGGGATCGCCTGCGGACACCATATATTTT.

V is TRBV29-1 and J is TRBJ1-3; a weak D match, TRBD1 (6 bases). The CDR3 sequence is 14 residues long. V gave up 3 bases and J gave up 4 bases, with 13 bases separating them. CDR1 is SQVTM and CDR2 is ANQGSEA in the germline V gene. Here the CDR3 DNA reads TGCAGCGTTGATGGGTCAGGGGACGGAAACACCATATATTTT. It translates to CSVDGSGDGNTIYF. The whole variable domain, remainder taken from reference TRBV29-1 and TRBJ1-3, is SAVISQKPSRDICQRGTSLTIQCQVDSQVTMMFWYRQQPGQSLTLIATANQGSEATYESGFVIDKFPISRPNLTFSTLTVSNMSPEDSSIYLCSVDGSGDGNTIYFGEGSWLTVV.

This chain joins TRBV5-1 and TRBJ1-1; 8 bases line up with TRBD1. Trimming removed 4 bases from V and 3 bases from J; junction bases left unmatched: 8. Germline V gives CDR1 SGHRS, CDR2 YFSETQ. The CDR3 covers 15 residues. The CDR3 region has the DNA TGCGCCAGCAGCCTAAGGACAGGGAAGGACACTGAAGCTTTCTTT. Encoded protein: CASSLRTGKDTEAFF. Complete variable domain (other parts from reference TRBV5-1 and TRBJ1-1): KAGVTQTPRYLIKTRGQQVTLSCSPISGHRSVSWYQQTPGQGLQFLFEYFSETQRNKGNFPGRFSGRQFSNSRSEMNVSTLELGDSALYLCASSLRTGKDTEAFFGQGTRLTVV.

The rearrangement links TRBV5-6 to TRBJ2-5, with 12 nucleotides matching TRBD1. CDR1 and CDR2 from the germline V gene are SGHDT and YYEEEE. The CDR3 has 16 residues. The J segment lost 4 bases and the V segment lost 4 bases, leaving 8 bases of the junction unmatched. CDR3 sequence: CASSLTGTGGLETQYF. CDR3 nucleotides: TGTGCCAGCAGCCTGACCGGGACAGGGGGCTTAGAGACCCAGTACTTC.

V gene TRBV18 combines with J gene TRBJ2-2; D gene uncertain. CDR1 and CDR2 from the germline V gene are KGHSH and LQKENI. Trimming pared 3 bases from V and 0 bases from J, leaving 11 bases between. The CDR3 is 16 amino acids. The CDR3 nucleotides are TGTGCCAGCTCACCCCTCGTCCCCTCGAACACCGGGGAGCTGTTTTTT. Translated: CASSPLVPSNTGELFF.

As DNA, the CDR3 is TGTGCCAGCAGCTTAGACAGGAATGAAAAACTGTTTTTT. This codes for CASSLDRNEKLFF. This rearrangement joins TRBV7-9 to TRBJ1-4; the D gene is possibly TRBD1 (5 bases). V was shortened by 1 base and J by 5 bases, with 5 bases between the two germline ends. Germline loops: CDR1 SEHNR, CDR2 FQNEAQ (reference sequence). The CDR3 runs to 13 residues.

The chain's CDR3 is CAWSLTGFDQPQHF. The CDR3 DNA sequence: TGTGCCTGGAGCCTCACAGGGTTTGATCAGCCCCAGCATTTT. The gene calls are TRBV30 and TRBJ1-5, with a tentative D call TRBD1 (6 bases). Germline V gene lookup returns CDR1 GTSNPN and CDR2 SVGIG (reference sequence). The CDR3 is 14 amino acids. Trimming took off 3 bases at V and 5 bases at J, with 14 bases between the two ends.

V gene TRBV7-9 combines with J gene TRBJ2-2, with D maybe TRBD1 (5 bases). CDR3 size: 15 residues. Deletions cut 4 bases from V and 4 bases from J, with 13 bases between. Germline assignment: CDR1 SEHNR and CDR2 FQNEAQ (reference sequence). CDR3 coding DNA: TGTGCCAGCAGCTCTACTCAGGGCGGCACCGGGGAGCTGTTTTTT. Its translation is CASSSTQGGTGELFF.

V and J are TRBV6-5 and TRBJ2-1, with unresolved D. Germline loops: CDR1 MNHEY, CDR2 SVGAGI. The CDR3 loop spans 12 amino acids. V was pared by 6 bases and J by 0 bases, with 3 bases between. The CDR3 spells CASRSSYNEQFF. CDR3 DNA: TGTGCCAGCAGGAGCTCCTACAATGAGCAGTTCTTC.

The V and J genes are TRBV2 and TRBJ2-7, with 9 bases that match TRBD1. This CDR3 is 15 amino acids long. J lost 3 bases, V lost 6 bases, and 9 bases had no gene match. Germline V lookup: CDR1 SNHLY, CDR2 FYNNEI. CDR3 loop: CASSPPGTGFYEQYF. The CDR3 DNA reads as TGTGCCAGCAGCCCCCCGGGGACAGGGTTCTACGAGCAGTACTTC. The variable domain in full, with the rest retrieved from reference TRBV2 and TRBJ2-7, is EPEVTQTPSHQVTQMGQEVILRCVPISNHLYFYWYRQILGQKVEFLVSFYNNEISEKSEIFDDQFSVERPDGSNFTLKIRSTKLEDSAMYFCASSPPGTGFYEQYFGPGTRLTVT.

This chain connects TRBV30 to TRBJ1-4; no definite D call. The V end lost 1 base, the J end lost 4 bases, and 4 bases lay between the germline ends. Germline V gene sequence: CDR1 GTSNPN, CDR2 SVGIG (reference sequence). This CDR3 region has 12 residues. CDR3 sequence reads: CAWSAHNEKLFF. The CDR3 DNA reads TGTGCCTGGAGTGCCCATAATGAAAAACTGTTTTTT.

The V gene is TRBV11-2, the J gene TRBJ2-7, with a weak D call TRBD2 (6 bases). The ends were cut back, 0 bases at V and 9 bases at J, with 12 bases in the middle. Germline V CDR1 and CDR2: SGHAT, FQNNGV. The CDR3 contains 13 residues. This chain's CDR3 is CASSLEILGGQYF. CDR3 DNA sequence: TGTGCCAGCAGCTTAGAGATACTGGGAGGGCAGTACTTC.

The V and J genes are TRBV5-4 and TRBJ1-2; D call uncertain. This CDR3 region has 14 residues. V gave up 7 bases and J gave up 6 bases, with 19 bases separating them. Looked up from germline, CDR1 is SGHNT and CDR2 is YYREEE (reference sequence). The CDR3 loop is CASGLVGRENGYTF. DNA for the CDR3: TGTGCCAGCGGACTTGTAGGGAGAGAAAATGGCTACACCTTC.

The chain carries TRBV6-2 or TRBV6-3 and TRBJ2-1; 9 positions agree with TRBD1. The CDR3 spans 16 residues. Per the germline V gene, CDR1 is MNHEY and CDR2 is SVGEGT. After removal of 5 bases from V and 5 bases from J, the junction contained 10 bases not matched to a gene. The chain's CDR3 is CASSRFRGQGDNEQFF. CDR3 nucleotide sequence: TGTGCCAGCAGTCGATTTAGGGGACAGGGCGACAATGAGCAGTTCTTC.

This rearrangement joins TRBV5-1 to TRBJ1-3; the D is unclear. Germline values: CDR1 SGHRS, CDR2 YFSETQ. This CDR3 comprises 13 residues. The V and J ends lost 1 base and 4 bases respectively, with 6 bases between them. CDR3 region: CASSLFEGNTIYF. CDR3 nucleotides: TGCGCCAGCAGCTTGTTTGAGGGAAACACCATATATTTT.

V gene TRBV19 combines with J gene TRBJ2-2, with 9 bases matching TRBD1. The CDR3 consists of 15 residues. Trimming cost V 3 bases and J 4 bases; bases outside gene matches: 3. Germline assignment: CDR1 LNHDA and CDR2 SQIVND (reference sequence). This CDR3 reads CASSMTGGSTGELFF. CDR3 nucleotides: TGTGCCAGTAGTATGACAGGGGGAAGCACCGGGGAGCTGTTTTTT.

This clone turned up a few times. The chain employs TRBV2 and TRBJ2-1, with 7 bases lining up with TRBD1. Germline-derived CDR1 and CDR2 are SNHLY and FYNNEI. The CDR3 is 14 amino acids. V shed 6 bases, J shed 5 bases, and the junction held 7 bases outside the gene matches. CDR3 DNA: TGTGCCAGCAGAGGGACAGTTTGGGACAATGAGCAGTTCTTC. Protein product: CASRGTVWDNEQFF.

In DNA, the CDR3 is TGCGCCAGCAGCATTCAAGCGGGGGGGCGGTTTGTAGTCTACGAGCAGTACTTC. Amino acid sequence: CASSIQAGGRFVVYEQYF. The J gene is TRBJ2-7, the V gene TRBV5-1; 10 bases are shared with TRBD2. The V gene end was trimmed by 4 bases and the J gene end by 3 bases; junction bases not matched to a gene: 16. The CDR3 consists of 18 residues. Germline CDR1 reads SGHRS; CDR2 reads YFSETQ.